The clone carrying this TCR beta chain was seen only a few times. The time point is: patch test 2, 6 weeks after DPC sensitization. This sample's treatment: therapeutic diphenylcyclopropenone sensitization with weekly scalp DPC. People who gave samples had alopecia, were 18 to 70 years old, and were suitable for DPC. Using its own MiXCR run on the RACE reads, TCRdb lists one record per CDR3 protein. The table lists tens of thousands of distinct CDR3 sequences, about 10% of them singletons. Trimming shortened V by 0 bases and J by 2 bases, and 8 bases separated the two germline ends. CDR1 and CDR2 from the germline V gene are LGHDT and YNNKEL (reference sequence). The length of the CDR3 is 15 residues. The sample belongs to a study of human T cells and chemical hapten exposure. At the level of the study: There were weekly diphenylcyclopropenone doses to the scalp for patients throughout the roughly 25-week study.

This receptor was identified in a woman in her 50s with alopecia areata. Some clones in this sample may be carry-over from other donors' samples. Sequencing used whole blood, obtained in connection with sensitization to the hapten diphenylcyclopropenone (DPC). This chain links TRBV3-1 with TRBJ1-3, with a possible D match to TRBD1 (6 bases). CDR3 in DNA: TGTGCCAGCAGCCAAGACAGGGGAACTGGAAACACCATATATTTT. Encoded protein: CASSQDRGTGNTIYF.